The rows below give T cell receptor beta chains drawn from one sample of a study of OX40 agonist ivuxolimab in advanced cancers. The method was immunoSEQ multiplex PCR; TCRdb's version includes in-frame clones alone and lacks a portion of them. Found here are about 47,000 clones, about 83% of them singletons; the top ten hold around 14%. The specimen comprised CD4+ or CD8+ T cells sorted from blood, sampled in a trial of the OX40 agonist ivuxolimab. These receptors were collected from an adult with an advanced solid tumor such as melanoma, head and neck, liver or kidney cancer. Both conserved end residues are part of each CDR3. D genes are given only for firm matches. Only part of the rows carry a size: once, few, many, or a class if the clone is expanded.

size: NA
V: TRBV2
D: NA
J: TRBJ2-3
DNA: TGTGCCAGCAGGGGACTGGGGGGAACAGATACGCAGTATTTT
CDR3: CASRGLGGTDTQYF

size: NA
V: TRBV7-3
D: NA
J: TRBJ2-3
DNA: TGTGCCAGCAGCCCGCCGGGCGCAGATACGCAGTATTTT
CDR3: CASSPPGADTQYF

size: NA
V: TRBV7-9
D: NA
J: TRBJ2-2
DNA: TGTGCCAGCAGCCAGCTTCTGGTTTACACCGGGGAGCTGTTTTTT
CDR3: CASSQLLVYTGELFF

size: few
V: TRBV19
D: TRBD1
J: TRBJ1-2
DNA: TGTGCCAGTAGTGGACGGACAGGGGGCTATGGCTACACCTTC
CDR3: CASSGRTGGYGYTF

size: NA
V: TRBV28
D: TRBD1
J: TRBJ2-1
DNA: TGTGCCAGCAGCCTAAGACAGGGACAGGGAAGCAATGAGCAGTTCTTC
CDR3: CASSLRQGQGSNEQFF

size: once
V: TRBV14
D: NA
J: TRBJ2-5
DNA: TGTGCCAGCAGCCCCCCCCCGGAGACCCAGTACTTC
CDR3: CASSPPPETQYF

size: NA
V: TRBV7-2
D: NA
J: TRBJ1-2
DNA: TGTGCCAGCAGCCCCACGGGGGCCGGCTATGGCTACACCTTC
CDR3: CASSPTGAGYGYTF

size: NA
V: TRBV6-5
D: TRBD2
J: TRBJ2-5
DNA: TGTGCCAGCAGCTCGGGAGGGCCTCAAGAGACCCAGTACTTC
CDR3: CASSSGGPQETQYF

size: NA
V: TRBV6-5
D: NA
J: TRBJ2-1
DNA: TGTGCCAGCAGTTTCTTTCCCGGGACCTCCTACAATGAGCAGTTCTTC
CDR3: CASSFFPGTSYNEQFF

size: once
V: TRBV11-2
D: NA
J: TRBJ2-3
DNA: TGTGCCAGCAGCGTATACCGACAGGGCACAGATACGCAGTATTTT
CDR3: CASSVYRQGTDTQYF

size: NA
V: TRBV5-1
D: NA
J: TRBJ2-5
DNA: TGCGCCAGCAGCTTTTGGACAGCCCTACAAGAGACCCAGTACTTC
CDR3: CASSFWTALQETQYF

size: NA
V: TRBV11-2
D: TRBD1
J: TRBJ1-2
DNA: TGTGCCAGCAGCTCAGGGACAGGGGGTTTCTATGGCTACACCTTC
CDR3: CASSSGTGGFYGYTF

size: NA
V: TRBV28
D: NA
J: TRBJ1-1
DNA: TGTGCCAGCAGTTCCAGGGTGGCTTTCTTT
CDR3: CASSSRVAFF

size: NA
V: TRBV25-1
D: NA
J: TRBJ2-3
DNA: TGTGCCAGCTCCGCAGAGACTAGCACAGATACGCAGTATTTT
CDR3: CASSAETSTDTQYF

size: NA
V: TRBV7-9
D: NA
J: TRBJ2-7
DNA: TGTGCCAGCAGCTTTAACTACGAGCAGTACTTC
CDR3: CASSFNYEQYF

size: NA
V: TRBV5-4
D: TRBD1
J: TRBJ2-3
DNA: TGTGCCAGCAGCCGGGACAGGGGGCAGCCAGATACGCAGTATTTT
CDR3: CASSRDRGQPDTQYF

size: NA
V: TRBV30
D: NA
J: TRBJ1-4
DNA: TGTGCCTGGAGTGTCGGGTTGACTAATGAAAAACTGTTTTTT
CDR3: CAWSVGLTNEKLFF

size: NA
V: TRBV2
D: NA
J: TRBJ2-1
DNA: TGTGCCAGCAACCTCGACTCCGCCGGAATCAATGAGCAGTTCTTC
CDR3: CASNLDSAGINEQFF

size: NA
V: TRBV7-6
D: NA
J: TRBJ1-5
DNA: TGTGCCAGCAGCTTATTTCCCCCCTATAGCAATCAGCCCCAGCATTTT
CDR3: CASSLFPPYSNQPQHF

size: NA
V: TRBV7-6
D: NA
J: TRBJ2-7
DNA: TGTGCCAGCAGCTTAGCATTCCAGGGCTCTAACTACGAGCAGTACTTC
CDR3: CASSLAFQGSNYEQYF

size: NA
V: TRBV19
D: TRBD1
J: TRBJ1-2
DNA: TGTGCCAGTAGTGCCCCTGACAGGGGGACCTATGGCTACACCTTC
CDR3: CASSAPDRGTYGYTF

size: NA
V: TRBV27
D: TRBD1
J: TRBJ2-2
DNA: TGTGCCAGCAGTTTCGGTCGACCGGGACAGGGGAACACCGGGGAGCTGTTTTTT
CDR3: CASSFGRPGQGNTGELFF